Listed here are 22 T cell receptor beta chains from one sample, sequenced in a study of long-term antiretroviral therapy in people with HIV. Samples were assayed with immunoSEQ v3.0 at survey level. Assay: immunoSEQ multiplex PCR; the TCRdb copy retains only in-frame clones and omits some. The sample consists of some 40,000 clones, less than 90% of them appearing once. Material: unsorted PBMCs, obtained 1 year after starting antiretroviral therapy. The receptors come from a man younger than 35 with HIV.

The rearrangement uses TRBV27 and TRBJ1-4; 8 nucleotides agree with TRBD1. The CDR3 loop spans 14 amino acids. Germline V gene sequence: CDR1 MNHEY, CDR2 SMNVEV (reference sequence). Trimming cost V 7 bases and J 8 bases; bases outside gene matches: 9. The CDR3 loop reads CASTYRGAGEKLFF. The CDR3 DNA is TGTGCCAGCACCTACAGGGGGGCAGGGGAAAAACTGTTTTTT.

This clone showed up just once. V usage is TRBV7-9 and J usage is TRBJ2-3; D unresolved. V lost 4 bases to trimming and J lost 3 bases, with 8 bases between them. Germline V gives CDR1 SEHNR, CDR2 FQNEAQ (reference sequence). The CDR3 covers 13 residues. This chain's CDR3 is CASSSARTDTQYF. CDR3 DNA: TGTGCCAGCAGCTCGGCCCGAACAGATACGCAGTATTTT.

The chain couples TRBV4-1 to TRBJ2-5; unclear D gene. Per the germline V gene, CDR1 is MGHRA and CDR2 is YSYEKL. The CDR3 has 13 residues. Trimming took 1 base from V and 0 from J, leaving 3 bases between them. The CDR3 is CASSQVYQETQYF. As DNA, the CDR3 is TGCGCCAGCAGCCAAGTGTACCAAGAGACCCAGTACTTC.

The CDR3 spells CASSYSRTGGSYGYTF. The CDR3 DNA reads as TGTGCCAGCAGTTACTCTCGGACAGGGGGCAGCTATGGCTACACCTTC. The chain uses TRBV6-5 and TRBJ1-2, with 11 bases matching TRBD1. V shed 0 bases and J 4 bases; nucleotides not matched to a gene: 4. The germline V gene encodes CDR1 MNHEY and CDR2 SVGAGI. The CDR3 totals 16 residues.

This sequence joins TRBV5-5 and TRBJ1-1; D may be TRBD1 (5 bases). Germline CDR1 and CDR2: SGHKS and YYEKEE (reference sequence). The CDR3 contains 15 residues. The germline V and J ends were trimmed by 4 bases and 2 bases, with 15 bases remaining between them. CDR3 region: CASSPGWGDNTEAFF. The CDR3 DNA reads TGTGCCAGCAGCCCGGGGTGGGGGGATAACACTGAAGCTTTCTTT.

This chain connects TRBV10-2 to TRBJ1-4; D may be TRBD1 (5 bases). Between the trimmed V and J ends, which lost 6 bases and 4 bases, there was a span of 15 bases. The CDR3 runs to 15 residues. Germline values: CDR1 WSHSY, CDR2 SAAADI. The CDR3 here is CASSRKQEINEKLFF. As DNA, the CDR3 is TGCGCCAGCAGCCGAAAACAGGAAATTAATGAAAAACTGTTTTTT.

The chain links TRBV2 to TRBJ2-1, with 10 bases matching TRBD2. V shed 7 bases and J 6 bases; nucleotides not matched to a gene: 9. The V gene's germline CDR1 is SNHLY and CDR2 FYNNEI. The CDR3 extends over 15 amino acids. CDR3 region: CASNPSGGARNEQFF. The CDR3 DNA reads TGTGCCAGCAATCCTAGCGGGGGCGCTCGCAATGAGCAGTTCTTC.

The chain carries TRBV6-1 and TRBJ2-5; the match to TRBD1 covers 7 bases. Germline assignment: CDR1 MNHNS and CDR2 SASEGT. The V segment lost 6 bases and the J segment 7 bases; nucleotides outside the gene matches: 8. The CDR3 sequence is 13 residues long. CDR3 nucleotides: TGTGCCAGCAGGAATAACAGGGGAAGGACCCAGTACTTC. As protein: CASRNNRGRTQYF.

The rearrangement joins TRBV2 to TRBJ2-2; 7 bases align to TRBD1. Trimming took 1 base from V and 6 from J; bases not matched to a gene: 5. This CDR3 has 15 amino acids. Germline V gene lookup returns CDR1 SNHLY and CDR2 FYNNEI. This CDR3 is CASSEDRGIAGELFF. CDR3 nucleotide sequence: TGTGCCAGCAGTGAAGACAGGGGTATCGCCGGGGAGCTGTTTTTT.

The rearrangement joins TRBV7-9 to TRBJ2-2, with a weak D call TRBD2 (7 bases). Germline loops: CDR1 SEHNR, CDR2 FQNEAQ (reference sequence). The CDR3 extends over 17 amino acids. V lost 2 bases to trimming and J lost 0 bases, with 13 bases between them. The chain's CDR3 is CASSLKGGVSNTGELFF. The CDR3 DNA sequence: TGTGCCAGCAGCTTAAAAGGGGGGGTCTCGAACACCGGGGAGCTGTTTTTT. Combining the CDR3 with reference TRBV7-9 and TRBJ2-2 gives the whole variable domain DTGVSQNPRHKITKRGQNVTFRCDPISEHNRLYWYRQTLGQGPEFLTYFQNEAQLEKSRLLSDRFSAERPKGSFSTLEIQRTEQGDSAMYLCASSLKGGVSNTGELFFGEGSRLTVL.

The chain is built from TRBV28 and TRBJ2-7, with TRBD1 matching 9 bases. Germline V gene data show CDR1 as MDHEN and CDR2 as SYDVKM. Losses at the gene ends were 2 bases for V and 6 bases for J; bases not matched to a gene: 5. The CDR3 consists of 14 residues. The CDR3 region is CASSLHSDRGEQYF. CDR3 nucleotide sequence: TGTGCCAGCAGTTTACACTCGGACAGGGGCGAGCAGTACTTC. The full variable domain, completed using reference TRBV28 and TRBJ2-7, is DVKVTQSSRYLVKRTGEKVFLECVQDMDHENMFWYRQDPGLGLRLIYFSYDVKMKEKGDIPEGYSVSREKKERFSLILESASTNQTSMYLCASSLHSDRGEQYFGPGTRLTVT.

The V and J genes are TRBV27 and TRBJ2-2, with 9 bases identical to TRBD2. The CDR3 covers 19 residues. V gave up 5 bases and J gave up 3 bases; unmatched junction bases: 16. Looked up from germline, CDR1 is MNHEY and CDR2 is SMNVEV (reference sequence). As DNA, the CDR3 is TGTGCCAGCAGTCCCCTGGGTAGCGGGGGACTATGGGACACCGGGGAGCTGTTTTTT. Protein product: CASSPLGSGGLWDTGELFF.

The chain combines TRBV19 with TRBJ2-7; D gene ambiguous. V was pared by 1 base and J by 6 bases, with 10 bases between. This CDR3 contains 13 residues. Germline CDR1 reads LNHDA; CDR2 reads SQIVND (reference sequence). The CDR3 DNA sequence: TGTGCCAGTAGTATAGCACCCGGTGGCGAGCAGTACTTC. Amino acids: CASSIAPGGEQYF.

V gene TRBV4-1 combines with J gene TRBJ2-2, with unresolved D. Trimming left V 0 bases short and J 14 bases short, with 7 bases between. The CDR3 has 11 amino acids. Germline V gene sequence: CDR1 MGHRA, CDR2 YSYEKL. CDR3 sequence reads: CASSQDVNLFF. CDR3 nucleotide sequence: TGCGCCAGCAGCCAAGATGTAAACCTGTTTTTT.

The chain couples TRBV7-6 to TRBJ1-1; D may be TRBD1 (6 bases). This CDR3 spans 14 amino acids. Germline loops: CDR1 SGHVS, CDR2 FNYEAQ. Trimming removed 5 bases from V and 1 base from J, with 11 bases in between. The CDR3, as DNA: TGTGCCAGCAGCGCAACAGGGAAGAACACTGAAGCTTTCTTT. Translated: CASSATGKNTEAFF.

The V gene is TRBV28, the J gene TRBJ2-5, with a tentative D call TRBD1 (5 bases). The germline V gene encodes CDR1 MDHEN and CDR2 SYDVKM. V lost 5 bases to trimming and J lost 2 bases, with 21 bases between them. The CDR3 spans 17 residues. CDR3 bases: TGTGCCAGCAGTCTATATCCAGGGTGGGGAATTCAAGAGACCCAGTACTTC. Translation gives CASSLYPGWGIQETQYF.

The rearrangement joins TRBV28 to TRBJ2-7; 10 bases are shared with TRBD1. From germline, CDR1 is MDHEN and CDR2 SYDVKM. The J segment lost 6 bases and the V segment lost 1 base, leaving 9 bases of the junction unmatched. This CDR3 is 16 amino acids long. CDR3 DNA sequence: TGTGCCAGCAGTTTATCCTTGGAGGGGACAGGGGCCGAGCAGTACTTC. As protein: CASSLSLEGTGAEQYF.

The chain employs TRBV27 and TRBJ1-2; tentatively, D is TRBD1 (6 bases). The V gene lost 5 bases and the J gene lost 3 bases, with 16 bases spanning the gap. The CDR3 is made up of 15 amino acids. Per the germline V gene, CDR1 is MNHEY and CDR2 is SMNVEV (reference sequence). The CDR3 nucleotides read TGTGCCAGCAGTCCTTCTCCGGACAGCTACTATGGCTACACCTTC. Translated: CASSPSPDSYYGYTF.

The chain recombines TRBV7-9 with TRBJ2-2; 11 bases line up with TRBD2. Trimming cost V 5 bases and J 4 bases; bases outside gene matches: 9. This CDR3 region has 17 residues. From germline, CDR1 is SEHNR and CDR2 FQNEAQ (reference sequence). The CDR3 nucleotides are TGTGCCAGCAGCGAAATAGCGGGAGGGCGGAGCACCGGGGAGCTGTTTTTT. It specifies CASSEIAGGRSTGELFF.

V and J are TRBV9 and TRBJ2-1; D not resolved. The CDR3 spans 12 residues. Germline V gene sequence: CDR1 SGDLS, CDR2 YYNGEE. The V end was cut by 2 bases, the J end by 7 bases, with 7 bases between. CDR3 nucleotide sequence: TGTGCCAGCAGCGTCACAAGGAATGAGCAGTTCTTC. Residues: CASSVTRNEQFF.

The J gene is TRBJ2-7, the V gene TRBV11-2, with D possibly matching TRBD1 (6 bases). The CDR3 runs 16 residues. CDR1 and CDR2 from the germline V gene are SGHAT and FQNNGV. The germline V and J ends were trimmed by 4 bases and 10 bases, with 26 bases remaining between them. The CDR3 here is CASSYSRDKVATPQYF. For the CDR3, the DNA is TGTGCCAGCAGCTACAGCCGGGACAAGGTTGCCACCCCCCAGTACTTC.

The chain joins TRBV7-7 to TRBJ2-7; the D is unclear. Between the trimmed V and J ends, which lost 4 bases and 1 base, there was a span of 8 bases. CDR3 length equals 13 residues. Germline CDR1 is SSHAT and CDR2 is FNYEAQ (reference sequence). The DNA for the CDR3 is TGTGCCAGCAGCTCCGGCCCATCCTACGAGCAGTACTTC. It is translated as CASSSGPSYEQYF.